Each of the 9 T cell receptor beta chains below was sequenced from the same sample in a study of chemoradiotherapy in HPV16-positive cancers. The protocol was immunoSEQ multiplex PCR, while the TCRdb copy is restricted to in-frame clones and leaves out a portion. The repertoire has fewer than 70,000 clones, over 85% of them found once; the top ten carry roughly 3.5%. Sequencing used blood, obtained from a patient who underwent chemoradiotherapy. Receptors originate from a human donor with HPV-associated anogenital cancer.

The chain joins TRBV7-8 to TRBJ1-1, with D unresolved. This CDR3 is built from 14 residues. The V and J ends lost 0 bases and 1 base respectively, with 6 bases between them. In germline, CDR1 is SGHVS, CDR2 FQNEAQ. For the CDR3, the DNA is TGTGCCAGCAGCTTAGCGGCCTCGAACACTGAAGCTTTCTTT. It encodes CASSLAASNTEAFF. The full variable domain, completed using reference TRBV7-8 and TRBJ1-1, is GAGVSQSPRYKVAKRGQDVALRCDPISGHVSLFWYQQALGQGPEFLTYFQNEAQLDKSGLPSDRFFAERPEGSVSTLKIQRTQQEDSAVYLCASSLAASNTEAFFGQGTRLTVV.

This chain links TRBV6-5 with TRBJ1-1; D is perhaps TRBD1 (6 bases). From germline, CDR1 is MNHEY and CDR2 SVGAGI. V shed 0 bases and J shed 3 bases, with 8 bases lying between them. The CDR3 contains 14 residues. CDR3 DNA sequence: TGTGCCAGCAGTTACTCAAAGGGGGACACTGAAGCTTTCTTT. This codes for CASSYSKGDTEAFF.

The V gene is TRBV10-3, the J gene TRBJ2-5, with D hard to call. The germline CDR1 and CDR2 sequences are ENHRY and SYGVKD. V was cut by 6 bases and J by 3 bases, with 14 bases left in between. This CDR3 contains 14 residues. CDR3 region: CAISRTKGEETQYF. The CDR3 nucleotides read TGTGCCATCAGCCGAACTAAGGGCGAAGAGACCCAGTACTTC.

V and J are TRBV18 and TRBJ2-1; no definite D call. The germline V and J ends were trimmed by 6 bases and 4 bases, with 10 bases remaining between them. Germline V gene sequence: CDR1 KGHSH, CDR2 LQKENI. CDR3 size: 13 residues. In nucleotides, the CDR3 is TGTGCCAGCTCGAATTACCAATACAATGAGCAGTTCTTC. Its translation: CASSNYQYNEQFF.

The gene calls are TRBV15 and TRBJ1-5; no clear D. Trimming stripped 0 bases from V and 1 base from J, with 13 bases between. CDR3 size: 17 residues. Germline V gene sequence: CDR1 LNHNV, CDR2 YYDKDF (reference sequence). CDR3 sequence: CATSRDPHDDSNQPQHF. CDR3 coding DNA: TGTGCCACCAGCAGAGATCCGCATGATGACAGCAATCAGCCCCAGCATTTT.

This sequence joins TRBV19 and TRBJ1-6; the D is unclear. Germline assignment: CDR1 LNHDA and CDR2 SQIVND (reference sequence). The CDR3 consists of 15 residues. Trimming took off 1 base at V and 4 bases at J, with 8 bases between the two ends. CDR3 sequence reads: CASSIGVYYNSPLHF. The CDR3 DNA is TGTGCCAGTAGTATAGGAGTCTATTATAATTCACCCCTCCACTTT.

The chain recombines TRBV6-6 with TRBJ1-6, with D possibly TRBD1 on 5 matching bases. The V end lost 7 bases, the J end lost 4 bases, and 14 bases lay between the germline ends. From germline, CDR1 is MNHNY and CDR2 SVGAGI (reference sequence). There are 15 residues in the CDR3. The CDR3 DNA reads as TGTGCCAGCACCCGAATGGACACTTATAATTCACCCCTCCACTTT. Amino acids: CASTRMDTYNSPLHF.

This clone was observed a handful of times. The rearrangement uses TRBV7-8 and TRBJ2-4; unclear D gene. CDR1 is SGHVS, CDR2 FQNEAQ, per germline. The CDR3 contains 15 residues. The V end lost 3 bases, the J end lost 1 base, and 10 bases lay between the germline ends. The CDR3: CASSLGEVAKNIQYF. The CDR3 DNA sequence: TGTGCCAGCAGCTTGGGCGAGGTTGCCAAAAACATTCAGTACTTC.

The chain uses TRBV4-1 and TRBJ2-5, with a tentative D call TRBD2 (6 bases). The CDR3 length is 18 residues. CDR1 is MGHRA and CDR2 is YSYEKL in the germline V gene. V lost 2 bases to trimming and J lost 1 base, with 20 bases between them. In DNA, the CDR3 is TGCGCCAGCAGCCAACAAACGGGAACTCGAGCGGGCCAAGAGACCCAGTACTTC. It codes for CASSQQTGTRAGQETQYF.